This record covers a single TCR beta chain. Its antigen remains unknown. These data originate in a study of T cells in Graves' hyperthyroidism and ophthalmopathy. Authors of the study amplified TCR beta CDR3 regions from RNA transcripts. Initially, a first-round RT-PCR of the TCR CDR3 employed the HTBI primer set. TCRdb called the multiplex PCR reads again in MiXCR, with one record for every CDR3 protein. Of over 500,000 distinct CDR3 sequences listed, roughly 16% are singletons. Clinical symptoms, serum thyroxine and TRAb, thyroid ultrasound and orbital computed tomography were used for the diagnoses. V was cut by 4 bases and J by 4 bases, with 13 bases left in between. In germline, CDR1 is SGHRS, CDR2 YFSETQ. The CDR3 totals 14 residues. General study results and limits: The model anticipated ophthalmopathy a median around six months pre-onset.

The receptor's source is a woman in her 30s with Graves' ophthalmopathy. The rearrangement uses TRBV5-1 and TRBJ2-3; possible D gene TRBD2, 6 bases. Sequenced sample: blood. CDR3 DNA: TGCGCCAGCAGCACGGGCGGGATGCCAGATACGCAGTATTTT. This codes for CASSTGGMPDTQYF.